A single count supports the clone carrying this TCR beta chain. What it binds is not known. The V and J ends lost 0 bases and 6 bases, in that order; junction bases with no gene match: 10. This CDR3 is built from 18 residues. The germline CDR1 and CDR2 sequences are SGHRS and YFSETQ. The data originate from a study of T cell responses to AZD1222 COVID-19 vaccine. The method was immunoSEQ multiplex PCR; TCRdb's version includes in-frame clones alone and lacks a portion of them. The profile shows about 140,000 clones, just over 90% of them singletons. Study-level findings and limits: An increase in Spike-specific TCR breadth and depth was observed after two AZD1222 doses. Researchers report vaccine-associated CD4 TCRs spanning spike, with dominance at 160-218 and 743-854. Females made up more of the donors, who were largely white British, and clonal diversity may have come out too low. The number of AZD1222 recipients seropositive at baseline was only five or six.

The material was peripheral blood, obtained on day 0 of AZD1222 vaccination. This chain joins TRBV5-1 and TRBJ2-1; 12 bases fit TRBD2. The receptor comes from an adult in good health. The DNA of the CDR3 is TGCGCCAGCAGCTTGGTACTAGCGGGGGGTCGGTCATTCAATGAGCAGTTCTTC. This translates into CASSLVLAGGRSFNEQFF.